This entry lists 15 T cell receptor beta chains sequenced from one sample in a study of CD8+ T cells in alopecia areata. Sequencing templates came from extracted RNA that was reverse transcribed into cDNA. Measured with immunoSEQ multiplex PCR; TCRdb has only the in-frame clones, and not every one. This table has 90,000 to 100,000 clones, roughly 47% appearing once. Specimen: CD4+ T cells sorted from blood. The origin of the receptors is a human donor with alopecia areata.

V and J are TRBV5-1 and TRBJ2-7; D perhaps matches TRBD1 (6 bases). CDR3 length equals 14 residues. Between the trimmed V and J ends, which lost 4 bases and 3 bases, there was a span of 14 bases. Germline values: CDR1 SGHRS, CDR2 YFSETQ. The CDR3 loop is CASSPGDPGYEQYF. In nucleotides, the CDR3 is TGCGCCAGCAGCCCAGGGGACCCAGGCTACGAGCAGTACTTC.

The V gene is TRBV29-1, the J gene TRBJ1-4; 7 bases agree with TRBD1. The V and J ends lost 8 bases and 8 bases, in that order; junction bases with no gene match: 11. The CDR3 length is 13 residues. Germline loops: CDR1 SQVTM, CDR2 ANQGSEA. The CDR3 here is CSILTGVGEKLFF. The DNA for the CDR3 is TGCAGCATCTTAACAGGGGTAGGCGAAAAACTGTTTTTT.

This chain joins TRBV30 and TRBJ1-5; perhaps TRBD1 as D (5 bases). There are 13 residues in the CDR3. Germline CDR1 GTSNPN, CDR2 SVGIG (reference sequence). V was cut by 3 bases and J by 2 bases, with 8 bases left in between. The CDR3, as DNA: TGTGCCTGGAGCCAGACAGGCAATCAGCCCCAGCATTTT. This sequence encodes CAWSQTGNQPQHF.

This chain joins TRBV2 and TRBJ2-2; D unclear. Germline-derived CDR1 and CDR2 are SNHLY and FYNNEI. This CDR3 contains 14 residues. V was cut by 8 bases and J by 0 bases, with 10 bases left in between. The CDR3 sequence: CASLWSANTGELFF. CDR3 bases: TGTGCCAGCCTGTGGTCTGCGAACACCGGGGAGCTGTTTTTT.

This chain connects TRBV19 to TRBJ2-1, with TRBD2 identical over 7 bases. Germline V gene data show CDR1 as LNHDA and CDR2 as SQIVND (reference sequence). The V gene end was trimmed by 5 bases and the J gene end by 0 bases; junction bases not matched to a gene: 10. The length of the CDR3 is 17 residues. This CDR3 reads CASSSVGGTSSYNEQFF. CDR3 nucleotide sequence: TGTGCCAGTAGTTCGGTGGGGGGGACCAGCTCCTACAATGAGCAGTTCTTC.

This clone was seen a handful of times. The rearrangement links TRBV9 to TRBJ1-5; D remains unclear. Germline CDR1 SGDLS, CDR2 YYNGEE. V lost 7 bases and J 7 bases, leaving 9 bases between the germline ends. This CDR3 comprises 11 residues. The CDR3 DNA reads TGTGCCAGCGGTCAGCAGCAGCCCCAGCATTTT. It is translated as CASGQQQPQHF.

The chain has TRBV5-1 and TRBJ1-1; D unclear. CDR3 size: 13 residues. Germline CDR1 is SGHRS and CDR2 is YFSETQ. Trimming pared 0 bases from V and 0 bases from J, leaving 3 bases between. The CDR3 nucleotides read TGCGCCAGCAGCTTGGATGTGAACACTGAAGCTTTCTTT. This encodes CASSLDVNTEAFF.

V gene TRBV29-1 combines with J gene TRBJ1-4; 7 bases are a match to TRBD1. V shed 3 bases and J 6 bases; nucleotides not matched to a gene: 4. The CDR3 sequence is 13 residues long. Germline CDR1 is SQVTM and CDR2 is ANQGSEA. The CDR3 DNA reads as TGCAGCGTTGATGGAACAGGGGATGAAAAACTGTTTTTT. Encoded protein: CSVDGTGDEKLFF.

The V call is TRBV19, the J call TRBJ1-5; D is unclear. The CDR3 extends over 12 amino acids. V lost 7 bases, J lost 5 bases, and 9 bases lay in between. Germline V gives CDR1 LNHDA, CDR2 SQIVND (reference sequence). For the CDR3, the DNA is TGTGCCAGTAATTTCCGAGATCAGCCCCAGCATTTT. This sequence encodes CASNFRDQPQHF.

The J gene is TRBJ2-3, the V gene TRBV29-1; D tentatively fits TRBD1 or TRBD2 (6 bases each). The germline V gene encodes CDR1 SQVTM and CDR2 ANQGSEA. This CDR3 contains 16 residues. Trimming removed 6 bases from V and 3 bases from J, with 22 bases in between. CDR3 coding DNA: TGCAGCGTCGGGGGCCTGAGCACTAAAACTACAGATACGCAGTATTTT. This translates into CSVGGLSTKTTDTQYF.

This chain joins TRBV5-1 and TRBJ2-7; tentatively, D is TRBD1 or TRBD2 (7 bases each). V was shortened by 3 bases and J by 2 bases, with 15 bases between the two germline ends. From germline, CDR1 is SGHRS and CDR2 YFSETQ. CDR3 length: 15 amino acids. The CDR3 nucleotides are TGCGCCAGCAGCTGGGAGGGACAGTTTACCTACGAGCAGTACTTC. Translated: CASSWEGQFTYEQYF.

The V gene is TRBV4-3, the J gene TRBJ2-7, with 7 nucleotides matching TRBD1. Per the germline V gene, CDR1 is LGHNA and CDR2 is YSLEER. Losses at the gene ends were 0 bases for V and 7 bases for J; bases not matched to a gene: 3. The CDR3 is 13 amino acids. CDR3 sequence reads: CASSQDLTGEQYF. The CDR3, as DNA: TGCGCCAGCAGCCAAGACCTGACAGGGGAGCAGTACTTC.

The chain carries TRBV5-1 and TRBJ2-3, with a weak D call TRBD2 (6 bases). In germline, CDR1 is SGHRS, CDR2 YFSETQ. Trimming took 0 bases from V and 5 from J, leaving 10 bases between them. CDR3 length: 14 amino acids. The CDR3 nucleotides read TGCGCCAGCAGCTTGGGGGAGACTAGAGATACGCAGTATTTT. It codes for CASSLGETRDTQYF.

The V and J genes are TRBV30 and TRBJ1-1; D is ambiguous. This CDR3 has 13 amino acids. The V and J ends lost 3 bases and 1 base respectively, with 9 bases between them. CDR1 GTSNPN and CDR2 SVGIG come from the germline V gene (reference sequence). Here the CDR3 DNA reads TGTGCCTGGAGCCCCTTGGGGAACACTGAAGCTTTCTTT. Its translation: CAWSPLGNTEAFF.

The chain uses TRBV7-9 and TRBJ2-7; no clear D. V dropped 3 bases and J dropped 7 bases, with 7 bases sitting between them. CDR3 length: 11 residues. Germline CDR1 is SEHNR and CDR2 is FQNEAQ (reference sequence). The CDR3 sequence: CASSLFVEQYF. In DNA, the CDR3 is TGTGCCAGCAGCTTGTTTGTAGAGCAGTACTTC.